The 26 T cell receptor beta chains listed next were all sequenced from one sample in a study of T cell responses to AZD1222 COVID-19 vaccine. TCRdb's table, derived via immunoSEQ multiplex PCR, lists solely in-frame clones and lacks some. The sample holds around 120,000 clones, more than 85% seen once. Sequencing was performed on peripheral blood, taken on day 0 of AZD1222 vaccination. The receptors were sampled from an adult in good health.

The V gene is TRBV7-2, the J gene TRBJ1-1; D is perhaps TRBD1 (5 bases). The V gene's germline CDR1 is SGHTA and CDR2 FQGNSA. Deletions cut 3 bases from V and 5 bases from J, with 10 bases between. This CDR3 has 13 residues. CDR3 in amino acids: CASSLTGGTEAFF. The CDR3 DNA follows: TGTGCCAGCAGCTTGACGGGGGGGACTGAAGCTTTCTTT. Filled out from reference TRBV7-2 and TRBJ1-1, the complete variable domain reads GAGVSQSPSNKVTEKGKDVELRCDPISGHTALYWYRQSLGQGLEFLIYFQGNSAPDKSGLPSDRFSAERTGGSVSTLTIQRTQQEDSAVYLCASSLTGGTEAFFGQGTRLTVV.

This chain uses TRBV11-3 with TRBJ2-1, with 9 nucleotides matching TRBD2. Germline CDR1 is SGHNT and CDR2 is YENEEA. The length of the CDR3 is 17 residues. J gave up 0 bases and V 4 bases, and 7 bases lay outside the gene matches. As DNA, the CDR3 is TGTGCCAGCAGCTCCTACAGCGGGAGGAGCTCCTACAATGAGCAGTTCTTC. Its translation is CASSSYSGRSSYNEQFF.

The chain uses TRBV9 and TRBJ1-5; TRBD1 matches 10 bases. Germline CDR1 reads SGDLS; CDR2 reads YYNGEE. The J segment lost 4 bases and the V segment lost 2 bases, leaving 9 bases of the junction unmatched. The CDR3 sequence is 17 residues long. CDR3 amino acids: CASSVGTGVRGNQPQHF. In nucleotides, the CDR3 is TGTGCCAGCAGCGTGGGGACAGGGGTCCGAGGGAATCAGCCCCAGCATTTT.

This clone was recorded once. The rearrangement links TRBV4-1 to TRBJ2-5; the D gene is possibly TRBD1 (6 bases). The V end lost 4 bases, the J end lost 0 bases, and 12 bases lay between the germline ends. Germline V gives CDR1 MGHRA, CDR2 YSYEKL. The CDR3 has 15 residues. The CDR3 loop is CASSRITGNQETQYF. CDR3 DNA sequence: TGCGCCAGCAGCCGAATAACAGGGAACCAAGAGACCCAGTACTTC.

V usage is TRBV5-6 and J usage is TRBJ2-7; 7 bases agree with TRBD1. Germline V gene sequence: CDR1 SGHDT, CDR2 YYEEEE. CDR3 length: 14 residues. After removal of 1 base from V and 5 bases from J, the junction contained 6 bases not matched to a gene. The CDR3 DNA sequence: TGTGCCAGCAGCTTGCTTGGACAGGCCAACGAGCAGTACTTC. As protein: CASSLLGQANEQYF.

The chain has TRBV7-2 and TRBJ1-1, with 7 bases matching TRBD1. Per germline, CDR1 SGHTA and CDR2 FQGNSA. Unmatched junction bases numbered 7, after V lost 5 bases and J lost 4 bases. The CDR3 runs to 14 residues. This CDR3 is CASSGQVGATEAFF. In nucleotides, the CDR3 is TGTGCCAGCAGCGGACAGGTTGGGGCCACTGAAGCTTTCTTT. Full variable domain (outside the CDR3, taken from reference TRBV7-2 and TRBJ1-1): GAGVSQSPSNKVTEKGKDVELRCDPISGHTALYWYRQSLGQGLEFLIYFQGNSAPDKSGLPSDRFSAERTGGSVSTLTIQRTQQEDSAVYLCASSGQVGATEAFFGQGTRLTVV.

This rearrangement joins TRBV10-3 to TRBJ2-7; D gene unclear. Trimming took off 10 bases at V and 0 bases at J, with 10 bases between the two ends. The germline CDR1 and CDR2 sequences are ENHRY and SYGVKD. The CDR3 spans 12 residues. CDR3 in amino acids: CATGRDSYEQYF. The CDR3 nucleotides are TGTGCCACCGGAAGGGACTCCTACGAGCAGTACTTC.

The chain carries TRBV3-1 (or the pseudogene TRBV3-2) and TRBJ2-7; 11 positions agree with TRBD2. The V segment lost 4 bases and the J segment 4 bases; nucleotides outside the gene matches: 6. Germline CDR1 LGHDT, CDR2 YNNKEL (reference sequence). The CDR3 extends over 15 amino acids. The CDR3 DNA sequence: TGTGCCAGCAGCCCTAGACTAGCGGGATCGTACGAGCAGTACTTC. This gives the protein CASSPRLAGSYEQYF.

This chain uses TRBV5-1 with TRBJ1-4; D perhaps matches TRBD1 (5 bases). This CDR3 spans 14 amino acids. In germline, CDR1 is SGHRS, CDR2 YFSETQ. V dropped 4 bases and J dropped 8 bases, with 15 bases sitting between them. CDR3 protein: CASSGGVLGEKLFF. CDR3 bases: TGCGCCAGCAGCGGAGGGGTTCTAGGGGAAAAACTGTTTTTT.

This rearrangement joins TRBV7-9 to TRBJ2-3; TRBD2 matches at 8 bases. CDR3 length: 15 residues. V trimming: 2 bases; J trimming: 4 bases; junction bases outside the gene matches: 5. CDR1 and CDR2 from the germline V gene are SEHNR and FQNEAQ (reference sequence). CDR3 sequence reads: CASSLPAGDSDTQYF. The DNA for the CDR3 is TGTGCCAGCAGCTTACCAGCGGGAGATTCAGATACGCAGTATTTT.

The V gene is TRBV7-6, the J gene TRBJ2-7; 10 bases fit TRBD2. Germline V gene lookup returns CDR1 SGHVS and CDR2 FNYEAQ. V shed 1 base and J 1 base; nucleotides not matched to a gene: 1. The CDR3 length is 15 residues. The CDR3 loop is CASSLGTSGSYEQYF. CDR3 DNA: TGTGCCAGCAGCTTAGGGACTAGCGGATCCTACGAGCAGTACTTC.

The chain joins TRBV19 to TRBJ2-1, with D tentatively TRBD1 (5 bases). The germline gives CDR1 LNHDA, CDR2 SQIVND (reference sequence). The CDR3 spans 13 residues. V shed 6 bases and J shed 3 bases, with 9 bases lying between them. The CDR3 DNA reads as TGTGCCAGTAGACAGGACAACTACAATGAGCAGTTCTTC. Residues: CASRQDNYNEQFF.

The chain links TRBV3-1 (or the pseudogene TRBV3-2) to TRBJ2-5, with D unclear. From germline, CDR1 is LGHDT and CDR2 YNNKEL (reference sequence). The ends were cut back, 0 bases at V and 7 bases at J, with 18 bases in the middle. This CDR3 spans 16 amino acids. The CDR3 spells CASSQDIATRLGTQYF. In DNA form, the CDR3 reads TGTGCCAGCAGCCAAGATATTGCGACGCGCTTAGGGACCCAGTACTTC.

The chain combines TRBV28 with TRBJ2-3; D unresolved. Trimming stripped 8 bases from V and 3 bases from J, with 15 bases between. Looked up from germline, CDR1 is MDHEN and CDR2 is SYDVKM. This CDR3 has 14 residues. The CDR3 spells CASSILIMTDTQYF. The DNA of the CDR3 is TGTGCCAGCTCCATACTGATCATGACAGATACGCAGTATTTT.

J is TRBJ1-2 and V is TRBV30, with D maybe TRBD1 (5 bases). The CDR3 covers 11 residues. Per germline, CDR1 GTSNPN and CDR2 SVGIG (reference sequence). The V end was cut by 3 bases, the J end by 6 bases, with 8 bases between. The CDR3 is CAWSDRNGYTF. In nucleotides, the CDR3 is TGTGCCTGGAGCGACAGAAATGGCTACACCTTC. Filled out from reference TRBV30 and TRBJ1-2, the complete variable domain reads SQTIHQWPATLVQPVGSPLSLECTVEGTSNPNLYWYRQAAGRGLQLLFYSVGIGQISSEVPQNLSASRPQDRQFILSSKKLLLSDSGFYLCAWSDRNGYTFGSGTRLTVV.

The chain has TRBV6-5 and TRBJ1-4; TRBD1 matches 7 bases. CDR3 length: 15 amino acids. CDR1 and CDR2 (germline): MNHEY, SVGAGI. V lost 3 bases and J lost 6; bases outside the gene matches: 7. The CDR3 spells CASSYWQGVDEKLFF. CDR3 sequence (DNA): TGTGCCAGCAGTTATTGGCAGGGGGTGGATGAAAAACTGTTTTTT.

The V gene is TRBV19, the J gene TRBJ2-3; D tentatively fits TRBD1 or TRBD2 (5 bases each). Looked up from germline, CDR1 is LNHDA and CDR2 is SQIVND (reference sequence). The CDR3 sequence is 16 residues long. V lost 1 base and J lost 2, with 13 bases in between. The CDR3 protein is CASSIGRPGTTDTQYF. Written as DNA, the CDR3 is TGTGCCAGTAGTATAGGTCGGCCAGGGACCACAGATACGCAGTATTTT.

The V gene is TRBV7-8, the J gene TRBJ2-5; tentatively, D is TRBD2 (6 bases). The CDR3 sequence is 14 residues long. The germline V gene has CDR1 SGHVS and CDR2 FQNEAQ. Deletions cut 1 base from V and 5 bases from J, with 11 bases between. The chain's CDR3 is CASSLGRLAETQYF. DNA for the CDR3: TGTGCCAGCAGCTTAGGTCGTCTAGCGGAGACCCAGTACTTC.

The V gene is TRBV27, the J gene TRBJ2-3, with D tentatively TRBD2 (7 bases). Germline CDR1 and CDR2: MNHEY and SMNVEV (reference sequence). The CDR3 extends over 16 amino acids. V gave up 5 bases and J gave up 4 bases, with 19 bases separating them. The CDR3 spells CASSGLAPGGPDTQYF. The CDR3 region has the DNA TGTGCCAGCAGTGGCCTGGCCCCCGGGGGGCCAGATACGCAGTATTTT.

This clone was found once. The chain links TRBV19 to TRBJ2-1, with D maybe TRBD2 (6 bases). The germline V and J ends were trimmed by 6 bases and 0 bases, with 15 bases remaining between them. Germline V gives CDR1 LNHDA, CDR2 SQIVND (reference sequence). The CDR3 runs 16 residues. The CDR3 DNA reads as TGTGCCAGTAGCTTGACGCGGGGCTCCTCCTACAATGAGCAGTTCTTC. The encoded protein is CASSLTRGSSYNEQFF.

This chain uses TRBV30 with TRBJ1-1; D is perhaps TRBD1 (6 bases). V was shortened by 2 bases and J by 7 bases, with 14 bases between the two germline ends. This CDR3 is 13 amino acids long. Germline V gene sequence: CDR1 GTSNPN, CDR2 SVGIG (reference sequence). The CDR3 DNA follows: TGTGCCTGGAGTAGACAGGTTCGGGGTGAAGCTTTCTTT. Its translation: CAWSRQVRGEAFF.

The chain carries TRBV19 and TRBJ1-1; 7 nucleotides agree with TRBD1. CDR3 length equals 13 residues. V was pared by 6 bases and J by 4 bases, with 5 bases of the junction left unmatched. Per germline, CDR1 LNHDA and CDR2 SQIVND (reference sequence). The CDR3 DNA follows: TGTGCCAGTAGAATACCAGGGGGCACTGAAGCTTTCTTT. Encoded protein: CASRIPGGTEAFF.

V is TRBV7-9 and J is TRBJ2-1; D is ambiguous. Between the trimmed V and J ends, which lost 4 bases and 5 bases, there was a span of 12 bases. This CDR3 region has 14 residues. Germline V gene sequence: CDR1 SEHNR, CDR2 FQNEAQ (reference sequence). The CDR3 region is CASSSRSLDNEQFF. CDR3 nucleotides: TGTGCCAGCAGCTCTCGGTCGTTGGACAATGAGCAGTTCTTC. The variable domain in full, with the rest retrieved from reference TRBV7-9 and TRBJ2-1, is DTGVSQNPRHKITKRGQNVTFRCDPISEHNRLYWYRQTLGQGPEFLTYFQNEAQLEKSRLLSDRFSAERPKGSFSTLEIQRTEQGDSAMYLCASSSRSLDNEQFFGPGTRLTVL.

The J gene is TRBJ2-7, the V gene TRBV3-1 (or the pseudogene TRBV3-2); TRBD2 matches at 13 bases. Germline V gene lookup returns CDR1 LGHDT and CDR2 YNNKEL (reference sequence). V shed 1 base and J 6 bases; nucleotides not matched to a gene: 15. The CDR3 extends over 19 amino acids. The DNA of the CDR3 is TGTGCCAGCAGCCAAGTCACATTACTAGCGGGAGGGCAAGGTGTCGAGCAGTACTTC. It codes for CASSQVTLLAGGQGVEQYF.

This clone was recorded only once. The chain uses TRBV19 and TRBJ1-2; 8 positions agree with TRBD1. Trimming at V came to 5 bases and at J to 11 bases, leaving 7 bases not matched to a gene. The CDR3 extends over 12 amino acids. Germline V gene data show CDR1 as LNHDA and CDR2 as SQIVND (reference sequence). For the CDR3, the DNA is TGTGCCAGTAGTCAACAGGGGGTACGTTACACCTTC. It specifies CASSQQGVRYTF.

This clone was detected once. The V call is TRBV7-9, the J call TRBJ2-2, with 8 bases lining up with TRBD2. V dropped 3 bases and J dropped 9; count of bases not matched to a gene: 3. The germline V gene encodes CDR1 SEHNR and CDR2 FQNEAQ (reference sequence). This CDR3 contains 13 residues. CDR3 sequence: CASSLGLVRELFF. The CDR3 DNA reads as TGTGCCAGCAGCTTGGGACTAGTTAGGGAGCTGTTTTTT.